A single sample is the source of the 21 T cell receptor beta chains below, sequenced in a study of shared clonotypes between healthy human individuals. Method: immunoSEQ multiplex PCR; TCRdb's copy keeps in-frame clones and lacks some. Of approximately 2.1 million clones listed, approximately 93% are singletons. The sample comprised naive CD4+ T cells from PBMCs. The subset here: CD45RA+ positively selected. The origin of the receptors is a young man in good health. Some clones in this sample may be carry-over from other donors' samples.

The genes are TRBV6-5 and TRBJ2-7; perhaps D is TRBD1 or TRBD2 (5 bases each). The CDR3 contains 15 residues. Germline V gene sequence: CDR1 MNHEY, CDR2 SVGAGI. V lost 0 bases to trimming and J lost 4 bases, with 13 bases between them. The CDR3 DNA follows: TGTGCCAGCAGTTACTCGAGCTCCAGGGAGTACGAGCAGTACTTC. Its protein product is CASSYSSSREYEQYF.

The chain uses TRBV28 and TRBJ1-1; 10 nucleotides match TRBD1. Germline V gene sequence: CDR1 MDHEN, CDR2 SYDVKM. V was pared by 7 bases and J by 5 bases, with 10 bases of the junction left unmatched. This CDR3 is 15 amino acids long. The CDR3 protein is CASISRDRGYTEAFF. CDR3 nucleotides: TGTGCCAGCATTTCCCGGGACAGGGGTTATACTGAAGCTTTCTTT.

The V gene is TRBV6-5, the J gene TRBJ2-7; 8 bases agree with TRBD1. Looked up from germline, CDR1 is MNHEY and CDR2 is SVGAGI. Germline trimming cut 4 bases from V and 1 base from J; bases unmatched to any gene: 6. This CDR3 has 15 residues. The CDR3 DNA sequence: TGTGCCAGCAGTTTCACGACAGGGGAATCCTACGAGCAGTACTTC. It specifies CASSFTTGESYEQYF.

This chain links TRBV30 with TRBJ2-3; no definite D call. Trimming took 1 base from V and 2 from J, leaving 10 bases between them. Germline V gene lookup returns CDR1 GTSNPN and CDR2 SVGIG (reference sequence). The CDR3 contains 14 residues. The CDR3 DNA sequence: TGTGCCTGGAGTGCCAGCGTCTACACAGATACGCAGTATTTT. This gives the protein CAWSASVYTDTQYF.

V is TRBV9 and J is TRBJ1-3; TRBD1 might be the D (5 bases). Germline CDR1 reads SGDLS; CDR2 reads YYNGEE. The CDR3 spans 14 residues. Trimming left V 4 bases short and J 9 bases short, with 17 bases between. The CDR3 region is CASSQTGQDRTIYF. In nucleotides, the CDR3 is TGTGCCAGCAGCCAGACGGGGCAGGACCGCACCATATATTTT.

The chain employs TRBV6-5 and TRBJ1-6, with D hard to call. Germline lookup yields CDR1 MNHEY and CDR2 SVGAGI. The V end lost 6 bases, the J end lost 4 bases, and 4 bases lay between the germline ends. This CDR3 spans 12 amino acids. CDR3 nucleotide sequence: TGTGCCAGCAGAGAGTATAATTCACCCCTCCACTTT. This gives the protein CASREYNSPLHF.

The rearrangement links TRBV18 to TRBJ1-1; D is unclear. The CDR3 loop spans 13 amino acids. Trimming stripped 0 bases from V and 8 bases from J, with 10 bases between. Per germline, CDR1 KGHSH and CDR2 LQKENI. The CDR3 sequence: CASSPPSRGEAFF. The CDR3 nucleotides are TGTGCCAGCTCACCACCGTCCCGGGGAGAAGCTTTCTTT.

The gene calls are TRBV7-9 and TRBJ2-3; possible D gene TRBD1, 5 bases. CDR1 is SEHNR, CDR2 FQNEAQ, per germline (reference sequence). V lost 7 bases and J lost 2, with 13 bases in between. This CDR3 spans 14 amino acids. CDR3 nucleotide sequence: TGTGCCAGCATGCAGGGTATAAACACAGATACGCAGTATTTT. This encodes CASMQGINTDTQYF.

The chain recombines TRBV6-5 with TRBJ2-5, with D possibly matching TRBD1 (7 bases). This CDR3 region has 14 residues. Trimming stripped 6 bases from V and 4 bases from J, with 15 bases between. Germline CDR1 reads MNHEY; CDR2 reads SVGAGI. CDR3 amino acids: CASRSTGTAETQYF. CDR3 DNA: TGTGCCAGCAGGTCGACAGGGACTGCAGAGACCCAGTACTTC.

The CDR3 protein is CASSLRAGSIETFF. Written as DNA, the CDR3 is TGTGCCAGCAGCCTCCGAGCAGGGTCGATAGAAACTTTCTTT. The rearrangement joins TRBV7-9 to TRBJ1-1; D possibly corresponds to TRBD1 (5 bases). The germline gives CDR1 SEHNR, CDR2 FQNEAQ (reference sequence). The CDR3 runs to 14 residues. The V end lost 5 bases, the J end lost 12 bases, and 22 bases lay between the germline ends. The full variable domain, with the rest looked up from reference TRBV7-9 and TRBJ1-1, is DTGVSQNPRHKITKRGQNVTFRCDPISEHNRLYWYRQTLGQGPEFLTYFQNEAQLEKSRLLSDRFSAERPKGSFSTLEIQRTEQGDSAMYLCASSLRAGSIETFFGQGTRLTVV.

The chain couples TRBV7-9 to TRBJ2-5; D might be TRBD1 (6 bases). Germline V CDR1 and CDR2: SEHNR, FQNEAQ (reference sequence). The V end was cut by 3 bases, the J end by 2 bases, with 13 bases between. There are 15 residues in the CDR3. The DNA of the CDR3 is TGTGCCAGCAGCTTCCCCGAGACAGGACAAGAGACCCAGTACTTC. Protein: CASSFPETGQETQYF.

This chain connects TRBV7-3 to TRBJ2-7; TRBD2 is a possible D gene (6 bases). Per the germline V gene, CDR1 is SGHTA and CDR2 is FQGTGA. This CDR3 is built from 12 residues. The V and J ends lost 3 bases and 7 bases respectively, with 10 bases between them. The CDR3 reads CASSFSGSEQYF. The CDR3, as DNA: TGTGCCAGCAGCTTTAGCGGCAGTGAGCAGTACTTC.

This chain connects TRBV2 to TRBJ2-7; D is unresolved. V was cut by 7 bases and J by 4 bases, with 14 bases left in between. This CDR3 comprises 13 residues. Germline V gene lookup returns CDR1 SNHLY and CDR2 FYNNEI. Here the CDR3 reads CASTLGIIYEQYF. CDR3 nucleotides: TGTGCCAGCACTCTGGGGATCATTTACGAGCAGTACTTC.

This clone was seen just once. This chain uses TRBV11-3 with TRBJ1-3; the match to TRBD1 covers 10 bases. Losses at the gene ends were 5 bases for V and 4 bases for J; bases not matched to a gene: 5. The CDR3 spans 15 residues. Germline CDR1 reads SGHNT; CDR2 reads YENEEA. The CDR3 bases are TGTGCCAGCAGCCATGGGACAGGGGTCGGAAACACCATATATTTT. This translates into CASSHGTGVGNTIYF.

Comments on this clone: Other nucleotide sequences in the sample specify the same CDR3. The chain links TRBV9 to TRBJ2-7; D perhaps matches TRBD1 (7 bases). Trimming cost V 4 bases and J 3 bases, with 14 bases left between them. This CDR3 region has 14 residues. Germline values: CDR1 SGDLS, CDR2 YYNGEE. The chain's CDR3 is CASSQGGRSYEQYF. The CDR3 bases are TGTGCCAGCAGCCAGGGGGGCCGGAGCTACGAGCAGTACTTC. The variable domain in full, completed from reference TRBV9 and TRBJ2-7, reads DSGVTQTPKHLITATGQRVTLRCSPRSGDLSVYWYQQSLDQGLQFLIQYYNGEERAKGNILERFSAQQFPDLHSELNLSSLELGDSALYFCASSQGGRSYEQYFGPGTRLTVT.

V and J are TRBV5-4 and TRBJ2-2; D gene uncertain. The length of the CDR3 is 13 residues. Between the trimmed V and J ends, which lost 4 bases and 5 bases, there was a span of 9 bases. CDR1 is SGHNT, CDR2 YYREEE, per germline (reference sequence). The CDR3 here is CASSMDRTGELFF. The CDR3 region has the DNA TGTGCCAGCAGCATGGACCGAACCGGGGAGCTGTTTTTT.

This clone has a single count. This chain joins TRBV4-3 and TRBJ2-5; no clear D. In germline, CDR1 is LGHNA, CDR2 YSLEER. CDR3 size: 13 residues. Trimming took 0 bases from V and 5 from J, leaving 7 bases between them. CDR3 DNA sequence: TGCGCCAGCAGCCAAGAGGCGCGGGAGACCCAGTACTTC. Encoded protein: CASSQEARETQYF.

This clone was counted once. This chain connects TRBV27 to TRBJ2-1, with 10 bases that match TRBD2. V gave up 2 bases and J gave up 8 bases; unmatched junction bases: 6. Germline V gene data show CDR1 as MNHEY and CDR2 as SMNVEV (reference sequence). CDR3 length: 15 amino acids. The CDR3 loop reads CASSLILAGVHEQFF. CDR3 bases: TGTGCCAGCAGTTTAATCCTAGCGGGAGTGCATGAGCAGTTCTTC.

CDR3 in DNA: TGTGCCAGCAGCTTGACAGGGAAGTCTGGGGAGACCCAGTACTTC. This codes for CASSLTGKSGETQYF. V and J are TRBV7-3 and TRBJ2-5; the match to TRBD1 covers 7 bases. Germline V gene sequence: CDR1 SGHTA, CDR2 FQGTGA. There are 15 residues in the CDR3. V was pared by 3 bases and J by 5 bases, with 9 bases of the junction left unmatched.

This clone was seen once. This chain connects TRBV6-1 to TRBJ2-4; D uncertain. Germline V CDR1 and CDR2: MNHNS, SASEGT. The ends were cut back, 6 bases at V and 1 base at J, with 10 bases in the middle. This CDR3 has 14 amino acids. The CDR3 loop is CASRGTVAKNIQYF. CDR3 bases: TGTGCCAGCAGGGGTACCGTGGCCAAAAACATTCAGTACTTC.

This chain uses TRBV9 with TRBJ1-3, with a tentative D call TRBD1 (5 bases). V was cut by 3 bases and J by 0 bases, with 19 bases left in between. Germline V CDR1 and CDR2: SGDLS, YYNGEE. The CDR3 sequence is 18 residues long. DNA of the CDR3: TGTGCCAGCAGCGAGACCCCGGGGGTCTCAAACTCTGGAAACACCATATATTTT. As protein: CASSETPGVSNSGNTIYF.